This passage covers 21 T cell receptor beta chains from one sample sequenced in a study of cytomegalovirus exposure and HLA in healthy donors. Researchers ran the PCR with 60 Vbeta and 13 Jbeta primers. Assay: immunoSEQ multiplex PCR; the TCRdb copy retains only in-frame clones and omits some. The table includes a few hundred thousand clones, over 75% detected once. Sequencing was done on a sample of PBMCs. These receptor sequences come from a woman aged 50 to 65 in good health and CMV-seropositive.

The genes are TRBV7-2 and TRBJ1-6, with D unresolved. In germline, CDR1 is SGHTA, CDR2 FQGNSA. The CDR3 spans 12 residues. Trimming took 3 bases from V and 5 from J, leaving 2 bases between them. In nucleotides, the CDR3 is TGTGCCAGCAGCTTCAATAATTCACCCCTCCACTTT. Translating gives CASSFNNSPLHF.

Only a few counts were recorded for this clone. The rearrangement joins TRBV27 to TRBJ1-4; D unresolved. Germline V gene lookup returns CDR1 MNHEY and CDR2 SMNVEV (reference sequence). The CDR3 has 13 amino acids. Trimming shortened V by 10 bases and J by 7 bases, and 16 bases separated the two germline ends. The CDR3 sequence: CANPWVSGEKLFF. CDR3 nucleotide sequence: TGTGCCAACCCGTGGGTCTCGGGTGAAAAACTGTTTTTT.

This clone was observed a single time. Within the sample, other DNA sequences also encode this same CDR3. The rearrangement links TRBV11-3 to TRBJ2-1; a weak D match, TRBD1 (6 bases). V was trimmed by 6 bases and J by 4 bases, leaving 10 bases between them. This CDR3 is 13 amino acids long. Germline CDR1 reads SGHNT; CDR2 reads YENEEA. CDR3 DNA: TGTGCCAGCAGTTCGGACAGTTACAATGAGCAGTTCTTC. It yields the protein CASSSDSYNEQFF.

CDR3 protein: CASGRNRGETQYF. The DNA for the CDR3 is TGTGCCAGCGGGAGGAACAGGGGAGAGACCCAGTACTTC. The V call is TRBV2, the J call TRBJ2-5, with a tentative D call TRBD1 (7 bases). The CDR3 totals 13 residues. The V end was cut by 8 bases, the J end by 4 bases, with 14 bases between. Germline V lookup: CDR1 SNHLY, CDR2 FYNNEI.

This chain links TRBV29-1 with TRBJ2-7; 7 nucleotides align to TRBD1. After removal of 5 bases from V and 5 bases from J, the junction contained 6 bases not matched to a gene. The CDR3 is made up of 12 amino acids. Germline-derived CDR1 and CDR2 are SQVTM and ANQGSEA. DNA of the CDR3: TGCAGCGTTCAACAGGGGTCCCACGAGCAGTACTTC. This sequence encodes CSVQQGSHEQYF.

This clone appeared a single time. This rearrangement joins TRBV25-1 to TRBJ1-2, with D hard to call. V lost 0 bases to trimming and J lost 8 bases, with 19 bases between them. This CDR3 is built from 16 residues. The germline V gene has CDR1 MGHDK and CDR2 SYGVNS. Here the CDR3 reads CASSEYKAGGLKGYTF. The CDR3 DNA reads TGTGCCAGCAGTGAATACAAGGCCGGCGGCCTGAAGGGCTACACCTTC.

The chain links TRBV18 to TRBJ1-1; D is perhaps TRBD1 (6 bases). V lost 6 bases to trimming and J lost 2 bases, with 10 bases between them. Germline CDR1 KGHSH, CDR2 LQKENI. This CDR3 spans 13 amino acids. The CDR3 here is CASSSQGNTEAFF. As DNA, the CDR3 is TGTGCCAGCTCGTCACAGGGCAACACTGAAGCTTTCTTT. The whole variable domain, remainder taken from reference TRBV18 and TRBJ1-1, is NAGVMQNPRHLVRRRGQEARLRCSPMKGHSHVYWYRQLPEEGLKFMVYLQKENIIDESGMPKERFSAEFPKEGPSILRIQQVVRGDSAAYFCASSSQGNTEAFFGQGTRLTVV.

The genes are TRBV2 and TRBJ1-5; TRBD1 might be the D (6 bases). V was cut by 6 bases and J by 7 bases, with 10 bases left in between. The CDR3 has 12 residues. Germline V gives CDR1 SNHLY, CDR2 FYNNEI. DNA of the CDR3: TGTGCCAGCAGGGGAGGGGGGCAGCCCCAGCATTTT. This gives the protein CASRGGGQPQHF.

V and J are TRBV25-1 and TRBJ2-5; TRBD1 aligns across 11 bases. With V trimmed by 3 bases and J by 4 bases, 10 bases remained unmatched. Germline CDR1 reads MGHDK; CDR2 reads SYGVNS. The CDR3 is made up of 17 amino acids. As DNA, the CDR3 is TGTGCCAGCAGTGACTTAAGGGACAGGGGGGGGTCAGAGACCCAGTACTTC. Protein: CASSDLRDRGGSETQYF.

CDR3 nucleotides: TGTGCCTGGGCCCCCCGTGGAGTCGCATTGGTAGATACGCAGTATTTT. Protein product: CAWAPRGVALVDTQYF. V is TRBV30 and J is TRBJ2-3; unclear D gene. Germline-derived CDR1 and CDR2 are GTSNPN and SVGIG (reference sequence). The CDR3 totals 16 residues. Deletions cut 5 bases from V and 5 bases from J, with 23 bases between.

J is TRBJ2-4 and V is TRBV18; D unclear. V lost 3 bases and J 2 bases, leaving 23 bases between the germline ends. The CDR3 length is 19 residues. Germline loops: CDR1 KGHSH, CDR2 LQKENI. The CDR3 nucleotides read TGTGCCAGCTCACCCCAACCCGGGTCCAGAGCTCTAACCAAAAACATTCAGTACTTC. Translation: CASSPQPGSRALTKNIQYF.

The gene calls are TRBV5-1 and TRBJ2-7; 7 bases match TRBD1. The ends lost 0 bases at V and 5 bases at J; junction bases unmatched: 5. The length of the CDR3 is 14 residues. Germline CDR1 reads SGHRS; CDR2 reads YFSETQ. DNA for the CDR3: TGCGCCAGCAGCTTGGGGACAGGAGTGCACGAGCAGTACTTC. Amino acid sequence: CASSLGTGVHEQYF.

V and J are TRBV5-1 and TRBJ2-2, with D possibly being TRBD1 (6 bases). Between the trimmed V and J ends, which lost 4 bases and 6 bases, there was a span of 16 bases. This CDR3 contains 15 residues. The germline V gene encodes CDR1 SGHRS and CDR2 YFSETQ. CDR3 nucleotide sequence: TGCGCCAGCAGCCAGACGGGACACCTCGCCGGGGAGCTGTTTTTT. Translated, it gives CASSQTGHLAGELFF.

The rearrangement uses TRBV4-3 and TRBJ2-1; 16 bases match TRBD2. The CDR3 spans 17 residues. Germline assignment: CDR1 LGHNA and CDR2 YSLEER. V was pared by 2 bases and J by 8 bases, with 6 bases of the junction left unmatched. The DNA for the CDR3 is TGCGCCAGCAGCCAATATGGGACTAGCGGGGGGGCATATGAGCAGTTCTTC. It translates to CASSQYGTSGGAYEQFF.

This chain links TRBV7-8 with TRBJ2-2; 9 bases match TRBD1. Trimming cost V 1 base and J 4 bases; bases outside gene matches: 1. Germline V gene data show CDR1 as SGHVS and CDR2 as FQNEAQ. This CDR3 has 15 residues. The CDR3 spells CASSLGTGATGELFF. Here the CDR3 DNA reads TGTGCCAGCAGCTTAGGGACAGGGGCCACCGGGGAGCTGTTTTTT.

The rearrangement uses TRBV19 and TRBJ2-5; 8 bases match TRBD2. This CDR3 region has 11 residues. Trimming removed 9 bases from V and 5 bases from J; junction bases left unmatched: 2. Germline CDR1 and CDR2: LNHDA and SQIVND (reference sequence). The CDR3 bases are TGTGCCAGCAGACTAGCGGAGACCCAGTACTTC. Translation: CASRLAETQYF.

The CDR3 reads CASSFYRGVYGYTF. In nucleotides, the CDR3 is TGTGCCAGCAGCTTCTACAGGGGCGTCTATGGCTACACCTTC. This chain connects TRBV5-6 to TRBJ1-2, with 7 bases identical to TRBD1. Germline V CDR1 and CDR2: SGHDT, YYEEEE. CDR3 size: 14 residues. The ends lost 2 bases at V and 4 bases at J; junction bases unmatched: 5. Drawing the rest from reference TRBV5-6 and TRBJ1-2, the complete variable domain is DAGVTQSPTHLIKTRGQQVTLRCSPKSGHDTVSWYQQALGQGPQFIFQYYEEEERQRGNFPDRFSGHQFPNYSSELNVNALLLGDSALYLCASSFYRGVYGYTFGSGTRLTVV.

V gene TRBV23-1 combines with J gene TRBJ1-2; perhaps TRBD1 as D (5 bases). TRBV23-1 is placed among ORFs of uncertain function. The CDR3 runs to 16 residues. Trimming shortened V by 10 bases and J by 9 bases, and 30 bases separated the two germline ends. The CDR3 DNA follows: TGCGCCACCTCTCCGGGGCCTAATAGGGGAGGGAATAGCTACACCTTC. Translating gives CATSPGPNRGGNSYTF.

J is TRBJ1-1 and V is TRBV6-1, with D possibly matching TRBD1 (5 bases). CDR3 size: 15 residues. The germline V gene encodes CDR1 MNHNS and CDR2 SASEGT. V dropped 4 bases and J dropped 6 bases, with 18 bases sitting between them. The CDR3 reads CASSGSLWGDAEAFF. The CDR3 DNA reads TGTGCCAGCAGTGGATCCTTATGGGGGGACGCTGAAGCTTTCTTT.

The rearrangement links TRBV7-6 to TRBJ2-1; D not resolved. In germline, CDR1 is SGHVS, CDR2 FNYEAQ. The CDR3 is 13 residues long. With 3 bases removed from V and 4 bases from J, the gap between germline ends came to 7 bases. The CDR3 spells CASSFSQYNEQFF. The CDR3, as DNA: TGTGCCAGCAGCTTCTCACAGTACAATGAGCAGTTCTTC.

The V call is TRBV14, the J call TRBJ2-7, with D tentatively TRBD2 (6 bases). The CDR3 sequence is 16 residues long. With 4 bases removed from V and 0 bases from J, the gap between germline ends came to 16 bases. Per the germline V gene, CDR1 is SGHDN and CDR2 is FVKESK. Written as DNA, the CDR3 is TGTGCCAGCAGCCCACTCCTGGGGACTGACTCCTACGAGCAGTACTTC. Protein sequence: CASSPLLGTDSYEQYF.